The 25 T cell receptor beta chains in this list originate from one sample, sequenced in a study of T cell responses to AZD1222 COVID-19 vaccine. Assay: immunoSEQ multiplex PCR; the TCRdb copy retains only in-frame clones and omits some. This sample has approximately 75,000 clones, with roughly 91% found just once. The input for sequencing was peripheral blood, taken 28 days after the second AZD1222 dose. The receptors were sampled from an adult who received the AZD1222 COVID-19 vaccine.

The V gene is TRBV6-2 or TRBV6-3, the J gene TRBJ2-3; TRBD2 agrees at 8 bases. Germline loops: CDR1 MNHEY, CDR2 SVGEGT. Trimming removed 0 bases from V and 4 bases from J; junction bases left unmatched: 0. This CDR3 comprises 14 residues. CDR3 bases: TGTGCCAGCAGTTACTCGACTAGCGCAGATACGCAGTATTTT. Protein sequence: CASSYSTSADTQYF.

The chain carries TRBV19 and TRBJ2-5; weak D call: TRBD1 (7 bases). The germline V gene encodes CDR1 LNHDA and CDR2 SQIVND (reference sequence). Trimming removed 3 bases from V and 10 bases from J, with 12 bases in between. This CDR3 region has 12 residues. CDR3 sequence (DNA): TGTGCCAGTAGTATGGCGGGACAGCGCCAGTACTTC. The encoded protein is CASSMAGQRQYF.

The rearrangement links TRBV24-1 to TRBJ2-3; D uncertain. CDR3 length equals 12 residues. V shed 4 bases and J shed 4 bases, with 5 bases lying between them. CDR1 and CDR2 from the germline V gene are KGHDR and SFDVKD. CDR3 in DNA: TGTGCCACCAGTGAGGGTTCAGATACGCAGTATTTT. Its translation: CATSEGSDTQYF.

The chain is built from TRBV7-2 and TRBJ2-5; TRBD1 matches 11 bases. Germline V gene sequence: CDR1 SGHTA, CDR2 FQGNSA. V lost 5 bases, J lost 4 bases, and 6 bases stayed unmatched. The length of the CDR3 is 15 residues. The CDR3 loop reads CASSPPGQGGETQYF. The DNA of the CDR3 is TGTGCCAGCAGCCCGCCGGGACAGGGGGGAGAGACCCAGTACTTC.

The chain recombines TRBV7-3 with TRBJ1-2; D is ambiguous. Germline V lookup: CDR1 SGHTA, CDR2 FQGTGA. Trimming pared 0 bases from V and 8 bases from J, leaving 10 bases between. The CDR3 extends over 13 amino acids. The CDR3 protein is CASSLTRGDGYTF. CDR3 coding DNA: TGTGCCAGCAGCTTAACCCGGGGAGACGGCTACACCTTC.

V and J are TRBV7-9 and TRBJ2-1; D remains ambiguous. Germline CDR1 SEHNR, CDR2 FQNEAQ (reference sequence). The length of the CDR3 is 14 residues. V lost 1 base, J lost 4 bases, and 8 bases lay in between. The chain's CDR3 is CASSLEGFYNEQFF. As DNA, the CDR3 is TGTGCCAGCAGCTTAGAAGGATTTTACAATGAGCAGTTCTTC.

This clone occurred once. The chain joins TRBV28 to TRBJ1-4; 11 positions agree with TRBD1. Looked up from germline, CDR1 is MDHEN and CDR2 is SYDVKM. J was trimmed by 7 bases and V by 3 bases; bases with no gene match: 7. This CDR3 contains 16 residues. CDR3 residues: CASSLPGGTGGEKLFF. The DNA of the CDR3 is TGTGCCAGCAGTTTGCCTGGCGGGACAGGGGGTGAAAAACTGTTTTTT.

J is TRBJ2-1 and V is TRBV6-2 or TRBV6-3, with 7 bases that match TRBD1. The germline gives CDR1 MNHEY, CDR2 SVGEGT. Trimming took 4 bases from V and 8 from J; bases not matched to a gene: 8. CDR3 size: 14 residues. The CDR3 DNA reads TGTGCCAGCAGTTCTGTGACAGGGACGGATGAGCAGTTCTTC. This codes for CASSSVTGTDEQFF.

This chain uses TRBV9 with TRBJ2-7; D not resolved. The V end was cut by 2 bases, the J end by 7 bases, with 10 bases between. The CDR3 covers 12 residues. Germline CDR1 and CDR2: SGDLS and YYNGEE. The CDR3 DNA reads TGTGCCAGCAGCGTCCCCTCCGGAGAGCAGTACTTC. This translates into CASSVPSGEQYF.

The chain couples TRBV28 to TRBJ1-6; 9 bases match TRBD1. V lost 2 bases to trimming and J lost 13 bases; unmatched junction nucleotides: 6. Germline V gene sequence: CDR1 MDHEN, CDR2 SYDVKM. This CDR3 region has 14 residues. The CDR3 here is CASSLRDRVFPLHF. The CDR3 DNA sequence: TGTGCCAGCAGTTTACGGGACAGGGTATTTCCCCTCCACTTT. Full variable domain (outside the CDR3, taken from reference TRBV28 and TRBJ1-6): DVKVTQSSRYLVKRTGEKVFLECVQDMDHENMFWYRQDPGLGLRLIYFSYDVKMKEKGDIPEGYSVSREKKERFSLILESASTNQTSMYLCASSLRDRVFPLHFGNGTRLTVT.

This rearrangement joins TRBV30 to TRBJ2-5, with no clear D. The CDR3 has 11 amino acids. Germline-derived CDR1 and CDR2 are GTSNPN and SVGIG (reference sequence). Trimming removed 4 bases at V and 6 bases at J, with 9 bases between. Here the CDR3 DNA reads TGTGCCTGGACCCCAGGTCAGACCCAGTACTTC. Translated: CAWTPGQTQYF. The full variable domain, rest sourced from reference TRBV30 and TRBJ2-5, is SQTIHQWPATLVQPVGSPLSLECTVEGTSNPNLYWYRQAAGRGLQLLFYSVGIGQISSEVPQNLSASRPQDRQFILSSKKLLLSDSGFYLCAWTPGQTQYFGPGTRLLVL.

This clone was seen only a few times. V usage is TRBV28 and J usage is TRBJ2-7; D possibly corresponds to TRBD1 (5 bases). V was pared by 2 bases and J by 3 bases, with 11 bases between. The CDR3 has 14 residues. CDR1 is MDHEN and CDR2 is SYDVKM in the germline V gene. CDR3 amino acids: CASSLVGANYEQYF. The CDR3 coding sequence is TGTGCCAGCAGTTTAGTAGGGGCGAACTACGAGCAGTACTTC.

The CDR3 sequence: CASSQDAGSGEKLFF. CDR3 DNA: TGTGCCAGCAGCCAAGATGCAGGGTCCGGGGAAAAACTGTTTTTT. The chain employs TRBV4-2 and TRBJ1-4; D possibly corresponds to TRBD1 (5 bases). CDR3 size: 15 residues. CDR1 LGHNA and CDR2 YNFKEQ come from the germline V gene. V gave up 0 bases and J gave up 8 bases, with 13 bases separating them.

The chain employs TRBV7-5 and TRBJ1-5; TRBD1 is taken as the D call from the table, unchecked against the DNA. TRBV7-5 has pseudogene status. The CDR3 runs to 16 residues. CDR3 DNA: TGTGCCAGAAGCTTGACAGGGGAGGTTTACAATCAGCCCCAGCATTTT. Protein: CARSLTGEVYNQPQHF.

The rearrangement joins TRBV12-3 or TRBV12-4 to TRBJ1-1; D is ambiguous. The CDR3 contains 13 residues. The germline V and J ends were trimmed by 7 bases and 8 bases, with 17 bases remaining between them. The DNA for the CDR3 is TGTGCCAGCATTCTAAACGGTGGCGGAGAAGCTTTCTTT. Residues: CASILNGGGEAFF.

The CDR3 nucleotides are TGTGCCAGCAGCGTCACAGGACAGGGGAACACTGAAGCTTTCTTT. This codes for CASSVTGQGNTEAFF. This chain links TRBV9 with TRBJ1-1; TRBD1 matches 8 bases. Germline-derived CDR1 and CDR2 are SGDLS and YYNGEE. The CDR3 runs to 15 residues. V was pared by 2 bases and J by 1 base, with 4 bases of the junction left unmatched.

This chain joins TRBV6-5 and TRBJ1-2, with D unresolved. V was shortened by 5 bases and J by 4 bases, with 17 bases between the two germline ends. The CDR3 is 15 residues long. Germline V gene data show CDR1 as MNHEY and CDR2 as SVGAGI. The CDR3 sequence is CASSLGPQRAYGYTF. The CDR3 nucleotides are TGTGCCAGCAGTCTAGGACCTCAAAGGGCCTATGGCTACACCTTC.

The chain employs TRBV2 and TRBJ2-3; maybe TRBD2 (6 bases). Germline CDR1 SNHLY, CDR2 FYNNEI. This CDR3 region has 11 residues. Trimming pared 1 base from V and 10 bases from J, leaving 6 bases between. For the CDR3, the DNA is TGTGCCAGCAGTGAAGTAGCGGCGCAGTATTTT. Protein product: CASSEVAAQYF.

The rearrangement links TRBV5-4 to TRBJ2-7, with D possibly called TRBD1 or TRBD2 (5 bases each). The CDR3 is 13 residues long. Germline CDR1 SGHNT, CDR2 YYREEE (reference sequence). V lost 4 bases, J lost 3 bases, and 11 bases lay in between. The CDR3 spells CASSGDLNYEQYF. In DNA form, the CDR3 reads TGTGCCAGCAGCGGGGACCTAAACTACGAGCAGTACTTC.

The CDR3 DNA reads TGTGCCAGCAGTCCCGATCCAGCGGGGAGCTACGAGCAGTACTTC. Its translation is CASSPDPAGSYEQYF. The chain joins TRBV27 to TRBJ2-7, with 7 bases that match TRBD2. From germline, CDR1 is MNHEY and CDR2 SMNVEV (reference sequence). After removal of 5 bases from V and 3 bases from J, the junction contained 10 bases not matched to a gene. The CDR3 sequence is 15 residues long.

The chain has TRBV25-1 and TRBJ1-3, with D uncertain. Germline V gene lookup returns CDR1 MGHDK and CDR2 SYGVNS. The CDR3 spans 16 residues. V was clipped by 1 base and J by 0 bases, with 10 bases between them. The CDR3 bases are TGTGCCAGCAGTGAATCCTGGGCGAGCTCTGGAAACACCATATATTTT. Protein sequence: CASSESWASSGNTIYF.

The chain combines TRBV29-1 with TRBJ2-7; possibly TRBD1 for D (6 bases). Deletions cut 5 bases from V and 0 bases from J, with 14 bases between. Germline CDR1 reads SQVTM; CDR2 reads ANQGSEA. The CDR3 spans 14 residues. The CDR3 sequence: CSVRGTGSSYEQYF. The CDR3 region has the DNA TGCAGCGTTAGGGGGACGGGGAGCTCCTACGAGCAGTACTTC.

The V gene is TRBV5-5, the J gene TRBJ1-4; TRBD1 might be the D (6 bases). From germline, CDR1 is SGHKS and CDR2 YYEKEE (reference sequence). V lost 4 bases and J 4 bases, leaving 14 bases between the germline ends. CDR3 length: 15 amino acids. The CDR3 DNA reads TGTGCCAGCAGCGTCGGGACACTTAGTAATGAAAAACTGTTTTTT. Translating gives CASSVGTLSNEKLFF. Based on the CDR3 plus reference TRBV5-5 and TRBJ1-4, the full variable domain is DAGVTQSPTHLIKTRGQQVTLRCSPISGHKSVSWYQQVLGQGPQFIFQYYEKEERGRGNFPDRFSARQFPNYSSELNVNALLLGDSALYLCASSVGTLSNEKLFFGSGTQLSVL.

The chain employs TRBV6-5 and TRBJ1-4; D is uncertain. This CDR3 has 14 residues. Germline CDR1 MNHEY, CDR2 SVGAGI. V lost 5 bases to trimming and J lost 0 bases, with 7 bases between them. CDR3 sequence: CASSTIATNEKLFF. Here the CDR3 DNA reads TGTGCCAGCAGTACCATCGCAACTAATGAAAAACTGTTTTTT.

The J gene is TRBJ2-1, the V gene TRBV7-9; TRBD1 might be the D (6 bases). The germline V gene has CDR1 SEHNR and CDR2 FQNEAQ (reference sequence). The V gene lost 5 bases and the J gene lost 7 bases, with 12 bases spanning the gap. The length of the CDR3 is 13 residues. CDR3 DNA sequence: TGTGCCAGCAGCCCACGAACAGGGAATGAGCAGTTCTTC. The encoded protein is CASSPRTGNEQFF.